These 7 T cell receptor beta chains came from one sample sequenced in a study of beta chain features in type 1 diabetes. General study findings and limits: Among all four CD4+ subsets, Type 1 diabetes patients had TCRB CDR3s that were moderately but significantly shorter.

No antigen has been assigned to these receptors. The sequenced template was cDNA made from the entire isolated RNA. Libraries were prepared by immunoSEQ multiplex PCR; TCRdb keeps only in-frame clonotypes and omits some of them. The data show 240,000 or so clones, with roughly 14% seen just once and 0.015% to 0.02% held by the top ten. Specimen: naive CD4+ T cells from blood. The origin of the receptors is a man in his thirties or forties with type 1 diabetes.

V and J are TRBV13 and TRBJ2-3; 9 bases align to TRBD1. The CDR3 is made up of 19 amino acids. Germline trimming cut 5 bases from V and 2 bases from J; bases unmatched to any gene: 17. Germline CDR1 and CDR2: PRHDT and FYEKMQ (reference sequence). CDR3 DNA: TGTGCCAGCAGCCGGACACAGGGGGCCCAACCCCAGGCCACAGATACGCAGTATTTT. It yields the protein CASSRTQGAQPQATDTQYF.

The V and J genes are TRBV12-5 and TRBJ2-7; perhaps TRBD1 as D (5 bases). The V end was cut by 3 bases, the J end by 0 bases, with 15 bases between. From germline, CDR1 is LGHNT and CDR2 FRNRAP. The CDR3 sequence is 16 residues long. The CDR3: CASGFTRAGISYEQYF. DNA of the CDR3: TGTGCTAGTGGTTTCACCCGGGCAGGGATCTCCTACGAGCAGTACTTC.

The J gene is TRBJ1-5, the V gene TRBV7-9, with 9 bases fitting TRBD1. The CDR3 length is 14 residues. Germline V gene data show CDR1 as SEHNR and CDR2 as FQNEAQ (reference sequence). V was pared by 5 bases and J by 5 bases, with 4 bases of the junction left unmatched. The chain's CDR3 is CASSPGTGHQPQHF. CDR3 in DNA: TGTGCCAGCAGCCCCGGGACAGGGCATCAGCCCCAGCATTTT.

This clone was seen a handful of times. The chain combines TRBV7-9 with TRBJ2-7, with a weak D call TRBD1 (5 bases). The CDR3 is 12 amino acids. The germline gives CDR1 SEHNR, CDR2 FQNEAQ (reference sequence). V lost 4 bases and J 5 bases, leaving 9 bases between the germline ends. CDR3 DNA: TGTGCCAGCAGCTCCCAGGGAAACGAGCAGTACTTC. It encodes CASSSQGNEQYF.

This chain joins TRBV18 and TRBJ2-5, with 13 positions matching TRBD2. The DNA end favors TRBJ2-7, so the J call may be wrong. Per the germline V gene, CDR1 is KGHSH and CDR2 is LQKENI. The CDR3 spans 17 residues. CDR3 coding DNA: TGTGCCAGCTCACCAAGGACTAGCGGGAGTAAGGCCTACGAGCAGTACTTC. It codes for CASSPRTSGSKAYEQYF.

The CDR3 loop reads CAIRGTSLHTDTQYF. CDR3 nucleotides: TGTGCCATCAGAGGGACTAGCCTACACACAGATACGCAGTATTTT. The chain combines TRBV10-3 with TRBJ2-3, with TRBD2 matching 9 bases. This CDR3 contains 15 residues. Germline V gene lookup returns CDR1 ENHRY and CDR2 SYGVKD. The junction had 6 bases not matched to a gene; V was cut back by 6 bases and J by 2 bases.

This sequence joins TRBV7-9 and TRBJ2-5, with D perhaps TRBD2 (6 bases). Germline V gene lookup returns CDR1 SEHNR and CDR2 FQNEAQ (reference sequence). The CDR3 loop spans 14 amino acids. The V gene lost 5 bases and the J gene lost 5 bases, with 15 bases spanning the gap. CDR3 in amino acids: CASSNAAGRETQYF. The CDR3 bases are TGTGCCAGCAGCAACGCCGCAGGGAGGGAGACCCAGTACTTC.